This T cell receptor beta chain was found in a study of blood T cell repertoires in COVID-19. Study-level information: Acute and convalescent COVID-19 specimens originated in the United States, Italy and Spain. PBMCs, B-cell-depleted T cells, or T cells provided the cDNA or gDNA that made up the material.

The germline V gene encodes CDR1 MGHRA and CDR2 YSYEKL. The V gene lost 1 base and the J gene lost 2 bases, with 14 bases spanning the gap. There are 16 residues in the CDR3. The table lists this clone with a count of one. Original processing notes: Amplification from reference gene primers served as the basis for estimated nucleated cell counts. TCRdb keeps only in-frame clones here, not all; method: immunoSEQ multiplex PCR. V and J calls and clone size come straight from that table; D and trimming were deduced from the DNA. The sample lists 110,000 or so clones, roughly four fifths occurring once. This chain uses TRBV4-1 with TRBJ1-1, with D possibly being TRBD1 (5 bases). The sample consisted of peripheral blood. The TCR was taken from a woman aged 65 to 85 with acute or convalescent COVID-19. CDR3 nucleotide sequence: TGCGCCAGCAGCCAAGGAGTCAGGACAAGAAACACTGAAGCTTTCTTT. It specifies CASSQGVRTRNTEAFF.